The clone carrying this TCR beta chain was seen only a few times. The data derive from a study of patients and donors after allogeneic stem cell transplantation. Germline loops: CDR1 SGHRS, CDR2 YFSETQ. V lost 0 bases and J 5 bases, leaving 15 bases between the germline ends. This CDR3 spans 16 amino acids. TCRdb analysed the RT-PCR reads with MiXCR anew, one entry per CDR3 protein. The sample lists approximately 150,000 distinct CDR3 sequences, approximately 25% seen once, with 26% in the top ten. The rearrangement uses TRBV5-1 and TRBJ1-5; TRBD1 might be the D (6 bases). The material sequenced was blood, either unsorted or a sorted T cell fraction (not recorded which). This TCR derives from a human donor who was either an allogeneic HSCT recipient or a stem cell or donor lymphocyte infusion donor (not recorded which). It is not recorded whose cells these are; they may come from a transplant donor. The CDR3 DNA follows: TGCGCCAGCAGCTTGGAAGGCAGGGGAGAGTATCAGCCCCAGCATTTT. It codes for CASSLEGRGEYQPQHF.